This T cell receptor (beta chain) comes out of a study of OX40 agonist ivuxolimab in advanced cancers. Background on the study: Every 2 weeks, ivuxolimab was infused into the patients intravenously at between 0.01 and 10 mg/kg. Study results and caveats: It was also the case that some nonresponders had low normalized T-cell clonal expansion.

To note about this clone: What it recognizes is unknown.

The CDR3 has 17 residues. The V gene end was trimmed by 7 bases and the J gene end by 8 bases; junction bases not matched to a gene: 17. CDR1 and CDR2 from the germline V gene are MDHEN and SYDVKM. Libraries were prepared by immunoSEQ multiplex PCR; TCRdb keeps only in-frame clonotypes and omits some of them. This table has some 100,000 clones, 90% appearing once. The V gene is TRBV28, the J gene TRBJ1-4; 9 bases fit TRBD1. This TCR came from an adult with an advanced solid tumor such as melanoma, head and neck, liver or kidney cancer. Sequencing was performed on CD4+ or CD8+ T cells sorted from blood, taken in a trial of the OX40 agonist ivuxolimab. CDR3 sequence (DNA): TGTGCCAGCACGGCGGGACAGGGTAACTTTGGGAAGGAAAAACTGTTTTTT. It encodes CASTAGQGNFGKEKLFF.